The 14 T cell receptor beta chains below all came from one sample that was sequenced in a study of blood T cell repertoires in COVID-19. The table came from immunoSEQ multiplex PCR; TCRdb's copy has only in-frame clones and leaves some out. The repertoire has over 300,000 clones, 85% of them found once; the top ten carry approximately 7.9%. The sequenced material came from peripheral blood. The source of these receptors is a human donor in a cohort sampled during active COVID-19.

The chain is built from TRBV5-1 and TRBJ1-3; D is ambiguous. Trimming shortened V by 2 bases and J by 1 base, and 10 bases separated the two germline ends. This CDR3 is 15 amino acids long. From germline, CDR1 is SGHRS and CDR2 YFSETQ. The CDR3 nucleotides read TGCGCCAGCAGCTTTGAAGCGGATTCTGGAAACACCATATATTTT. Translated: CASSFEADSGNTIYF.

The V and J genes are TRBV29-1 and TRBJ1-1; a possible D gene is TRBD1 (6 bases). Looked up from germline, CDR1 is SQVTM and CDR2 is ANQGSEA. The CDR3 covers 11 residues. V lost 3 bases and J 11 bases, leaving 13 bases between the germline ends. In nucleotides, the CDR3 is TGCAGCGTTGAGGGGGGGGCGCTGGCTTTCTTT. Its protein is CSVEGGALAFF.

The chain employs TRBV3-1 (or the pseudogene TRBV3-2) and TRBJ1-2, with TRBD1 as a possible D gene (5 bases). This CDR3 spans 16 amino acids. V was trimmed by 0 bases and J by 4 bases, leaving 15 bases between them. In germline, CDR1 is LGHDT, CDR2 YNNKEL (reference sequence). The CDR3 nucleotides read TGTGCCAGCAGCCAAGACGCATTCGACAGCCTCTATGGCTACACCTTC. Residues: CASSQDAFDSLYGYTF.

The rearrangement joins TRBV19 to TRBJ2-7; 7 nucleotides match TRBD2. V shed 6 bases and J 4 bases; nucleotides not matched to a gene: 12. This CDR3 spans 15 amino acids. Looked up from germline, CDR1 is LNHDA and CDR2 is SQIVND (reference sequence). CDR3 nucleotides: TGTGCCAGTAGCCCTAAGGGAGGGCTTCCTTACGAGCAGTACTTC. Translated, it gives CASSPKGGLPYEQYF.

The rearrangement joins TRBV2 to TRBJ2-3, with TRBD2 matching 12 bases. The germline CDR1 and CDR2 sequences are SNHLY and FYNNEI. The CDR3 is 14 residues long. V was pared by 7 bases and J by 1 base, with 0 bases of the junction left unmatched. CDR3 coding DNA: TGTGCCAGCACTAGCGGGGGGGGCACAGATACGCAGTATTTT. The encoded protein is CASTSGGGTDTQYF.

V and J are TRBV10-2 and TRBJ1-1; TRBD1 matches 9 bases. Per germline, CDR1 WSHSY and CDR2 SAAADI. The CDR3 is 15 amino acids. The V and J ends lost 4 bases and 11 bases, in that order; junction bases with no gene match: 14. CDR3 bases: TGCGCCAGCAGTGGGGCCGGGACAGGGCGGTTGGAGGCTTTCTTT. Amino acids: CASSGAGTGRLEAFF.

The V gene is TRBV27, the J gene TRBJ2-2, with TRBD1 as a possible D gene (6 bases). Germline V lookup: CDR1 MNHEY, CDR2 SMNVEV (reference sequence). Trimming stripped 10 bases from V and 5 bases from J, with 17 bases between. This CDR3 contains 14 residues. The CDR3 reads CATTIVQGTGELFF. CDR3 DNA sequence: TGTGCCACCACAATCGTCCAGGGGACCGGGGAGCTGTTTTTT.

The chain is built from TRBV7-9 and TRBJ1-1; D unclear. This CDR3 region has 13 residues. Trimming removed 5 bases at V and 2 bases at J, with 9 bases between. The germline gives CDR1 SEHNR, CDR2 FQNEAQ (reference sequence). CDR3: CASSTSGNTEAFF. The CDR3 DNA sequence: TGTGCCAGCAGCACATCGGGAAACACTGAAGCTTTCTTT.

The gene calls are TRBV9 and TRBJ2-3; weak D call: TRBD2 (6 bases). V lost 0 bases and J 1 base, leaving 9 bases between the germline ends. The CDR3 is made up of 15 amino acids. From germline, CDR1 is SGDLS and CDR2 YYNGEE. The CDR3 loop is CASSVATGGTDTQYF. As DNA, the CDR3 is TGTGCCAGCAGCGTAGCTACGGGGGGCACAGATACGCAGTATTTT. The whole variable domain, remainder taken from reference TRBV9 and TRBJ2-3, is DSGVTQTPKHLITATGQRVTLRCSPRSGDLSVYWYQQSLDQGLQFLIQYYNGEERAKGNILERFSAQQFPDLHSELNLSSLELGDSALYFCASSVATGGTDTQYFGPGTRLTVL.

Here the CDR3 DNA reads TGTGCCAGCAGTTCGGGACAGGGAATTGGCGGCTACACCTTC. This codes for CASSSGQGIGGYTF. J is TRBJ1-2 and V is TRBV6-6; 9 bases fit TRBD1. The J segment lost 8 bases and the V segment lost 4 bases, leaving 8 bases of the junction unmatched. Looked up from germline, CDR1 is MNHNY and CDR2 is SVGAGI (reference sequence). The CDR3 loop spans 14 amino acids.

This clone was seen just once. The sample contains more than one DNA sequence encoding this CDR3. The V call is TRBV20-1, the J call TRBJ2-7; 8 nucleotides align to TRBD1. Looked up from germline, CDR1 is DFQATT and CDR2 is SNEGSKA (reference sequence). There are 14 residues in the CDR3. Trimming took 3 bases from V and 1 from J; bases not matched to a gene: 5. The chain's CDR3 is CSASGQGLSYEQYF. The DNA of the CDR3 is TGCAGTGCTAGTGGACAGGGTTTATCCTACGAGCAGTACTTC.

This clone has ten or more counts. The sample holds other DNA sequences that translate to the same CDR3. The CDR3 nucleotides read TGTGCCAGCAGTTACACAGGGGGATCACCCCTCCACTTT. Protein product: CASSYTGGSPLHF. The rearrangement joins TRBV6-5 to TRBJ1-6, with 8 bases fitting TRBD1. The germline CDR1 and CDR2 sequences are MNHEY and SVGAGI. J lost 10 bases, V lost 2 bases, and 1 base had no gene match. CDR3 size: 13 residues.

The chain carries TRBV19 and TRBJ1-2, with 8 bases lining up with TRBD1. CDR1 LNHDA and CDR2 SQIVND come from the germline V gene (reference sequence). V trimming: 5 bases; J trimming: 8 bases; junction bases outside the gene matches: 13. The CDR3 loop spans 15 amino acids. CDR3 loop: CASSPQRDRGRGYTF. In DNA form, the CDR3 reads TGTGCCAGTAGTCCCCAGAGAGACAGGGGACGGGGCTACACCTTC.

The V gene is TRBV5-1, the J gene TRBJ2-5; possibly TRBD2 for D (6 bases). Germline CDR1 is SGHRS and CDR2 is YFSETQ. CDR3 length: 18 residues. V was trimmed by 0 bases and J by 2 bases, leaving 20 bases between them. CDR3 DNA: TGCGCCAGCAGCTTGGTTGGATGGCGGGGAAGCCAACAAGAGACCCAGTACTTC. Its translation is CASSLVGWRGSQQETQYF.